These T cell receptor beta chains were read from a single sample in a study of blood T cell repertoires in COVID-19. Some clones are missing from TCRdb's copy, which holds only in-frame ones; the method was immunoSEQ multiplex PCR. The sample carries approximately 250,000 clones, more than 80% recorded once. Sequencing input: PBMCs or T cells enriched from blood (not recorded which). The receptors shown here come from a woman aged 25 to 45 with acute COVID-19. Both conserved end residues are part of each CDR3. Each record gives: CDR3 DNA, CDR3 protein, J gene, D gene, V gene, clone size. D genes are given only for firm matches. Not every row has a clone size; where given, it reads once, few, many or a size class.

DNA: TGTGCCAGTAGTATGTCTAGCGCGTCCTACAATGAGCAGTTCTTC
CDR3: CASSMSSASYNEQFF
J: TRBJ2-1
D: .
V: TRBV19
size: .

DNA: TGTGCCAGCAGCCCAAATCTCGGCCAGGCCGACGGGGAGTCTGGCTACACCTTC
CDR3: CASSPNLGQADGESGYTF
J: TRBJ1-2
D: .
V: TRBV28
size: .

DNA: TGTGCCAGCATTGGGTCGGGTTCACCCCTCCACTTT
CDR3: CASIGSGSPLHF
J: TRBJ1-6
D: .
V: TRBV28
size: .

DNA: TGCGCCAGCAGCCTGACAGGGCATGGCTACACCTTC
CDR3: CASSLTGHGYTF
J: TRBJ1-2
D: TRBD1
V: TRBV5-1
size: once

DNA: TGTGCCAGTAGTATACAGAGGCGGGACAATGAGCAGTTCTTC
CDR3: CASSIQRRDNEQFF
J: TRBJ2-1
D: .
V: TRBV19
size: .

DNA: TGCAGCGTTGAGGCGGGAATAGCTTACAATGAGCAGTTCTTC
CDR3: CSVEAGIAYNEQFF
J: TRBJ2-1
D: .
V: TRBV29-1
size: .

DNA: TGTGCCAGCAGTTGGGGACAGGGGAGGACAGATACGCAGTATTTT
CDR3: CASSWGQGRTDTQYF
J: TRBJ2-3
D: TRBD1
V: TRBV6-2/TRBV6-3
size: .

DNA: TGCGCCAGCAGCTTGAGCGGGAGCTCCTACAATGAGCAGTTCTTC
CDR3: CASSLSGSSYNEQFF
J: TRBJ2-1
D: TRBD2
V: TRBV5-1
size: .

DNA: TGTGCCAGCAATCAGCCGGCGGCATTGGACACCGGGGAGCTGTTTTTT
CDR3: CASNQPAALDTGELFF
J: TRBJ2-2
D: .
V: TRBV7-2
size: .

DNA: TGTGCCAGCAGTTTCCCTAATCTGAACACTGAAGCTTTCTTT
CDR3: CASSFPNLNTEAFF
J: TRBJ1-1
D: .
V: TRBV28
size: .

DNA: TGCGCCAGCAGCATCAGCCTTGTGGTACAGGGCCAAGAGACCCAGTACTTC
CDR3: CASSISLVVQGQETQYF
J: TRBJ2-5
D: .
V: TRBV5-1
size: .

DNA: TGTGCCAGCAGTTTATCGTCCAGGGGTCACTACGAGCAGTACTTC
CDR3: CASSLSSRGHYEQYF
J: TRBJ2-7
D: .
V: TRBV28
size: few

DNA: TGTGCCAGCAGTTGGACGGACAAGAACACTGAAGCTTTCTTT
CDR3: CASSWTDKNTEAFF
J: TRBJ1-1
D: .
V: TRBV7-9
size: .

DNA: TGTGCCAGCAGCCAAGAAGTGGCTAGCGGGATAAGGTACGAGCAGTACTTC
CDR3: CASSQEVASGIRYEQYF
J: TRBJ2-7
D: TRBD2
V: TRBV4-2
size: .